This entry is about one TCR beta chain. Its antigen is not identified. This record belongs to a study of cytomegalovirus exposure and HLA in healthy donors. Primers included in the PCR were 60 Vbeta and 13 Jbeta primers. Libraries were prepared by immunoSEQ multiplex PCR; TCRdb keeps only in-frame clonotypes and omits some of them. The sample lists about 130,000 clones; around 67% were seen once. Study results and caveats: In a later analysis, at a false discovery rate of 0.05, approximately 15,000 TCR beta sequences matched HLA alleles.

Germline V gives CDR1 SGHNT, CDR2 YYREEE (reference sequence). The trim removed 4 bases at V and 5 bases at J, leaving 7 bases unmatched. This CDR3 spans 14 amino acids. The chain recombines TRBV5-4 with TRBJ2-7; 9 positions match TRBD1. Sequencing was carried out using PBMCs. The receptor was derived from a man between 18 and 29 years old in good health and CMV-seropositive. The CDR3 region has the DNA TGTGCCAGCAGCCGGGGACAGGGTAGGGACGAGCAGTACTTC. Residues: CASSRGQGRDEQYF.